Here is one T cell receptor beta chain with its context. The data derive from a study of blood T cell repertoires in COVID-19. Looking at the study overall: From the United States, Italy and Spain came samples of acute and convalescent COVID-19. PBMCs, B-cell-depleted T cells, or T cells provided the cDNA or gDNA that made up the material.

CDR1 is SQVTM, CDR2 ANQGSEA, per germline. V gave up 7 bases and J gave up 3 bases; unmatched junction bases: 8. This CDR3 contains 13 residues. The authors' processing: From reference gene primer amplification, estimates of nucleated cell counts were derived. Produced via immunoSEQ multiplex PCR; TCRdb's table is partial and in-frame only. V, J and clone size reflect that table, while D and trimming were determined from the DNA. The data show about 130,000 clones, roughly 79% seen once. This TCR came from a human donor in a cohort sampled during active COVID-19. The sequencing input was peripheral blood. The chain links TRBV29-1 to TRBJ1-2, with 7 bases aligning to TRBD1. CDR3 protein: CSARQGDDYGYTF. The CDR3 nucleotides read TGCAGCGCAAGACAGGGAGATGACTATGGCTACACCTTC.